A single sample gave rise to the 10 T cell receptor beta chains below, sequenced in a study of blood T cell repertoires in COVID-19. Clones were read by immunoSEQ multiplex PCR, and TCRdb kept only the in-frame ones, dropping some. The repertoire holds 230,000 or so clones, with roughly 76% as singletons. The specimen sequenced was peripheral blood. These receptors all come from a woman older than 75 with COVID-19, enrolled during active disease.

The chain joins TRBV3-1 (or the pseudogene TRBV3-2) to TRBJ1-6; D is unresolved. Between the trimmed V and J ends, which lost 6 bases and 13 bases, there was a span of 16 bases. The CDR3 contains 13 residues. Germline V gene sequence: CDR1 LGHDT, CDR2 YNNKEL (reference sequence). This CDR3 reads CASSPGFRFPLHF. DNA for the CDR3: TGTGCCAGCAGTCCGGGGTTTAGATTTCCCCTCCACTTT.

The CDR3 DNA reads as TGTGCCAGCAATCGGAGGGCGAGCACAGATACGCAGTATTTT. The encoded protein is CASNRRASTDTQYF. The rearrangement links TRBV27 to TRBJ2-3; the D gene is possibly TRBD2 (6 bases). Germline loops: CDR1 MNHEY, CDR2 SMNVEV (reference sequence). Trimming pared 7 bases from V and 0 bases from J, leaving 11 bases between. This CDR3 spans 14 amino acids.

CDR3 sequence (DNA): TGTGCCAGCAGCGCCGACAGGGTCACTGAAGCTTTCTTT. It translates to CASSADRVTEAFF. J is TRBJ1-1 and V is TRBV7-9; 7 positions match TRBD1. V lost 5 bases and J lost 4; bases outside the gene matches: 4. This CDR3 contains 13 residues. Per germline, CDR1 SEHNR and CDR2 FQNEAQ (reference sequence).

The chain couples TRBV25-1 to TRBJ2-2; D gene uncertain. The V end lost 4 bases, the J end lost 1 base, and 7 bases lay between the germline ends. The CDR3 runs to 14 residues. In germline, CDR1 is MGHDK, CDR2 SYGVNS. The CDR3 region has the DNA TGTGCCAGCAGTGGTATATTGAACACCGGGGAGCTGTTTTTT. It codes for CASSGILNTGELFF.

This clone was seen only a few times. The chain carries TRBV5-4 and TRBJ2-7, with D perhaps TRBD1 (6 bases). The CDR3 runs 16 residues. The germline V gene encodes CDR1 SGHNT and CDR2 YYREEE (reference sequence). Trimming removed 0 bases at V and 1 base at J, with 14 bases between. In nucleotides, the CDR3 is TGTGCCAGCAGCTTGGGACAGGCGGGCCCATCCTACGAGCAGTACTTC. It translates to CASSLGQAGPSYEQYF.

CDR3 amino acids: CASSLAGRANTGELFF. The CDR3 nucleotides are TGTGCCAGCAGCTTAGCTGGCAGGGCGAACACCGGGGAGCTGTTTTTT. The chain is built from TRBV7-3 and TRBJ2-2; the D gene is possibly TRBD1 (5 bases). Per germline, CDR1 SGHTA and CDR2 FQGTGA. Trimming took off 2 bases at V and 0 bases at J, with 10 bases between the two ends. This CDR3 is built from 16 residues.

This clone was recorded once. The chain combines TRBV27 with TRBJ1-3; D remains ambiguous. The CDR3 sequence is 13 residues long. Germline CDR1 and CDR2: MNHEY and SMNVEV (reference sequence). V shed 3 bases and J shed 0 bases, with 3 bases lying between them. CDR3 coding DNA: TGTGCCAGCAGTTTCCACTCTGGAAACACCATATATTTT. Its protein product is CASSFHSGNTIYF.

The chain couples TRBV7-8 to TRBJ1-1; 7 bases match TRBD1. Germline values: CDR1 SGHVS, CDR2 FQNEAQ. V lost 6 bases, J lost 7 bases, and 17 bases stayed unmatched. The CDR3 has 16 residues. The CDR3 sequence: CASRRQGISPLGEAFF. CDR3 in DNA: TGTGCCAGCAGACGACAGGGAATTTCCCCACTGGGTGAAGCTTTCTTT.

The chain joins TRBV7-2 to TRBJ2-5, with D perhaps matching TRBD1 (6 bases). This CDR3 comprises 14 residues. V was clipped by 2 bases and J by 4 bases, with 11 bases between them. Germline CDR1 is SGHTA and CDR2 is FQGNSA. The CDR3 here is CASSLSRTVETQYF. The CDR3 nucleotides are TGTGCCAGCAGCTTAAGCCGGACAGTAGAGACCCAGTACTTC.

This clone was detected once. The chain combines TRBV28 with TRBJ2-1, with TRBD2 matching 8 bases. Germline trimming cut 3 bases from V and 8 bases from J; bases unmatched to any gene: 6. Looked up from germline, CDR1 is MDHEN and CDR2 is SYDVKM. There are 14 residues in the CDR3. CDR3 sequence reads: CASSFASGWYEQFF. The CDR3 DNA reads TGTGCCAGCAGTTTCGCTAGCGGGTGGTATGAGCAGTTCTTC.